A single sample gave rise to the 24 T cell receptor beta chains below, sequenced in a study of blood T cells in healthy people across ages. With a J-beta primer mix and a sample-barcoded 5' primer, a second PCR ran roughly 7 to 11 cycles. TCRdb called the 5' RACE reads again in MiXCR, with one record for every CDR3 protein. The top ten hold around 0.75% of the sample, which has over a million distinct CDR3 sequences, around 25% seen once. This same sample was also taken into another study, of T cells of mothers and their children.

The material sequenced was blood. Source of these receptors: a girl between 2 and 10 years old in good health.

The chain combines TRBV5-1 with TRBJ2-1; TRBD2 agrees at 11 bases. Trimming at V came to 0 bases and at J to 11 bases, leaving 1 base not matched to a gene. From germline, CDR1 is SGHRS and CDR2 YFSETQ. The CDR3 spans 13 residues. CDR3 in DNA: TGCGCCAGCAGCTTGGGGACTAGCGGGCAGCAGTTCTTC. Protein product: CASSLGTSGQQFF.

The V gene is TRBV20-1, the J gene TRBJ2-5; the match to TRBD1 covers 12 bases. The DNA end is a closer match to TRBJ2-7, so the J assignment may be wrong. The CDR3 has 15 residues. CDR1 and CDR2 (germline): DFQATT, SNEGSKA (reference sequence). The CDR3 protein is CSARGGTGGANEQYF. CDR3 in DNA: TGCAGTGCTAGAGGCGGGACAGGGGGCGCGAACGAGCAGTACTTC.

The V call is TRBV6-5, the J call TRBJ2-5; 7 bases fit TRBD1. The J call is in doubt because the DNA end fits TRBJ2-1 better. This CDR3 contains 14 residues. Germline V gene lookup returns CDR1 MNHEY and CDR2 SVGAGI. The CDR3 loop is CASSYSAGGNEQFF. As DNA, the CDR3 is TGTGCCAGCAGTTACTCCGCAGGGGGCAATGAGCAGTTCTTC.

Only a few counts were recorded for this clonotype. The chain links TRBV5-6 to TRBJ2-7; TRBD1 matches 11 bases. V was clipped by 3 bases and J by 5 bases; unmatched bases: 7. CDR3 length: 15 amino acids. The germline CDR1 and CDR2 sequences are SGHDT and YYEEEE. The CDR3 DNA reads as TGTGCCAGCAGCTGGACAGGGGGCCTTAAGGACGAGCAGTACTTC. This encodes CASSWTGGLKDEQYF.

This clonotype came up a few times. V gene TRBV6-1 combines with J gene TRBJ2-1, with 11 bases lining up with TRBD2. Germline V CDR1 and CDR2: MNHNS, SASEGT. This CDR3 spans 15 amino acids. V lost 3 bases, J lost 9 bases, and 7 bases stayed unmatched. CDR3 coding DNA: TGTGCCAGCAGTGAGGTAGCGGGAGGGCCTCTTGAGCAGTTCTTC. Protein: CASSEVAGGPLEQFF.

The CDR3 protein is CSAPREGETQYF. CDR3 DNA: TGCAGTGCTCCAAGAGAGGGAGAGACCCAGTACTTC. The J gene is TRBJ2-5, the V gene TRBV20-1; possibly TRBD2 for D (5 bases). The V end was cut by 5 bases, the J end by 4 bases, with 11 bases between. There are 12 residues in the CDR3. Germline loops: CDR1 DFQATT, CDR2 SNEGSKA (reference sequence).

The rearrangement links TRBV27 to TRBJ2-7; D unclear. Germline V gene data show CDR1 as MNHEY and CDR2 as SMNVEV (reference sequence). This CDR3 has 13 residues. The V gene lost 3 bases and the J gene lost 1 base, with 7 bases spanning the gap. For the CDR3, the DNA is TGTGCCAGCAGTTTCCAGATATCCTACGAGCAGTACTTC. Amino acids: CASSFQISYEQYF.

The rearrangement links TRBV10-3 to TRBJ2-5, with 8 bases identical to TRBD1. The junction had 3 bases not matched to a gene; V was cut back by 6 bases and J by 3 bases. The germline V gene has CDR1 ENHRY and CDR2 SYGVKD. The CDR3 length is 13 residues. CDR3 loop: CAISPDREETQYF. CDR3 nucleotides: TGTGCCATCAGCCCGGACAGGGAAGAGACCCAGTACTTC.

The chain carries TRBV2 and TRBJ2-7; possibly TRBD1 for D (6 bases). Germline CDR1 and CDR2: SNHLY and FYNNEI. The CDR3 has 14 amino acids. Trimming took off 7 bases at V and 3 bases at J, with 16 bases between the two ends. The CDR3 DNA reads TGTGCCAGCATTCTGGGACATTCCGTCTACGAGCAGTACTTC. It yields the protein CASILGHSVYEQYF.

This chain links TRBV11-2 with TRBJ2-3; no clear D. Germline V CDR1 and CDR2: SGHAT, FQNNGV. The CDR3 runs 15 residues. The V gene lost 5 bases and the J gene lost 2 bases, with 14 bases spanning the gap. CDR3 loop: CASSHLGWPTDTQYF. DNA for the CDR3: TGTGCCAGCAGCCATCTAGGCTGGCCCACAGATACGCAGTATTTT.

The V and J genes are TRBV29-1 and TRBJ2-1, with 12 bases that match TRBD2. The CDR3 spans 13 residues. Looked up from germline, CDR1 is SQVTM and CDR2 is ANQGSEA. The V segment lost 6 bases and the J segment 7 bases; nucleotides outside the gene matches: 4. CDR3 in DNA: TGCAGCGTAATACTAGCGGGGGGTAATGAGCAGTTCTTC. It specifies CSVILAGGNEQFF.

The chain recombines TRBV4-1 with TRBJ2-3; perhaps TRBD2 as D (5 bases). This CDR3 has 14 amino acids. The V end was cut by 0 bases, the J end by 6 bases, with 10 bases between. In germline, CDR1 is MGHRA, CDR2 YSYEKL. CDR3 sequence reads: CASSQDREVDTQYF. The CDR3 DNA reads TGCGCCAGCAGCCAAGATCGGGAAGTGGATACGCAGTATTTT.

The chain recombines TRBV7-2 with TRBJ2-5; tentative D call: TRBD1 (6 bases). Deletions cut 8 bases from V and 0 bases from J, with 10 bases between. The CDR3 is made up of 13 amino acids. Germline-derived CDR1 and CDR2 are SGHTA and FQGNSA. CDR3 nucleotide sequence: TGTGCCAGCGGCGGACAGTACCAAGAGACCCAGTACTTC. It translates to CASGGQYQETQYF.

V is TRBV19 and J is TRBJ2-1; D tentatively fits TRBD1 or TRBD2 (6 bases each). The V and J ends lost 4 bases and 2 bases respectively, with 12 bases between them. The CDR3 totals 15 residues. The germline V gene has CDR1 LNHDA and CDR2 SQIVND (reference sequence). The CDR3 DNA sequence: TGTGCCAGTAGTACCGGAGGGGGTACCTACAATGAGCAGTTCTTC. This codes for CASSTGGGTYNEQFF.

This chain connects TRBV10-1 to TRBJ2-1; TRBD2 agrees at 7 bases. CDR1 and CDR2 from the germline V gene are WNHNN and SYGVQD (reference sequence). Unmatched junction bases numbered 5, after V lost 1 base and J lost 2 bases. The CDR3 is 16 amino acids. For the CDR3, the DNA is TGCGCCAGCAGTGAGTTTGGGAGGGCCCCCTACAATGAGCAGTTCTTC. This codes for CASSEFGRAPYNEQFF.

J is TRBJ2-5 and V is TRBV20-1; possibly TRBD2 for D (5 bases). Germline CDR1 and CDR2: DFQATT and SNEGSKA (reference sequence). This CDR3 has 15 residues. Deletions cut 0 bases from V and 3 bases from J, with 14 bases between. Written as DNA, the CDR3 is TGCAGTGCTAGAGAGAGTTTTGACGGGAAAGAGACCCAGTACTTC. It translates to CSARESFDGKETQYF.

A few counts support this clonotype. The CDR3 loop is CASSYAHRVGPYNEQFF. The CDR3 nucleotides read TGTGCCAGCAGTTACGCCCACAGGGTCGGGCCCTACAATGAGCAGTTCTTC. The chain is built from TRBV6-5 and TRBJ2-5, with D perhaps TRBD1 (6 bases). The end of the DNA is better explained by TRBJ2-1, so the J call may be wrong. Germline V CDR1 and CDR2: MNHEY, SVGAGI. The CDR3 length is 17 residues.

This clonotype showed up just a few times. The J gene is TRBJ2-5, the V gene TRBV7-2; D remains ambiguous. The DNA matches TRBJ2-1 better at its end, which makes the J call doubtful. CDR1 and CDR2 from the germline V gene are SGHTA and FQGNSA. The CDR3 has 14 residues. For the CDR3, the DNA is TGTGCCAGCAGCTTTACTGGCGACAACAATGAGCAGTTCTTC. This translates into CASSFTGDNNEQFF.

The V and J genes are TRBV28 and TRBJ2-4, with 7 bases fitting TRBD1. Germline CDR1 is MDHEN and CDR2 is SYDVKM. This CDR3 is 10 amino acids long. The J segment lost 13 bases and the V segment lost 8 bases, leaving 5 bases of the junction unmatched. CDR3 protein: CASGPGQQYF. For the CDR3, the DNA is TGTGCCAGCGGACCGGGACAGCAGTACTTC.

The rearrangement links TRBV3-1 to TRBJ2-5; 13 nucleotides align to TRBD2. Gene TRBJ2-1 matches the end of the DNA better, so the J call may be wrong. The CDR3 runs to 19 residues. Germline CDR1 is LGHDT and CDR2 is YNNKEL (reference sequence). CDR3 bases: TGTGCCAGCAGCCTACTTCCCGGGACTAGCGGGGTGGGCTGGAATGAGCAGTTCTTC. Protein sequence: CASSLLPGTSGVGWNEQFF.

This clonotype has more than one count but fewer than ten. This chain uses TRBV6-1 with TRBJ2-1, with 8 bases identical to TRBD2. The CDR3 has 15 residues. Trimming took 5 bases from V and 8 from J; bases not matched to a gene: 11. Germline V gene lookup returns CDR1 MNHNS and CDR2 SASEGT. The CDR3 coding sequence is TGTGCCAGCAGTTCCCCCGGACTAGCTGAGGATGAGCAGTTCTTC. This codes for CASSSPGLAEDEQFF.

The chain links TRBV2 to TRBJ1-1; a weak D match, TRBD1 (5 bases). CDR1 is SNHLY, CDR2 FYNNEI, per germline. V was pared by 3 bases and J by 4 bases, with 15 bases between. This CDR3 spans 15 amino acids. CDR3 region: CASSEMGLGITEAFF. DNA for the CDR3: TGTGCCAGCAGTGAGATGGGACTTGGGATCACTGAAGCTTTCTTT.

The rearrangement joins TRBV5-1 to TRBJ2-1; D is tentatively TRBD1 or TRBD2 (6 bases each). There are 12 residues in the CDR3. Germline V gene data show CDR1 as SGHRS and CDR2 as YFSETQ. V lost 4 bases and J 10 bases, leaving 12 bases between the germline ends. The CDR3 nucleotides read TGCGCCAGCAGCGGCGGGACAATCGAGCAGTTCTTC. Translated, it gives CASSGGTIEQFF.

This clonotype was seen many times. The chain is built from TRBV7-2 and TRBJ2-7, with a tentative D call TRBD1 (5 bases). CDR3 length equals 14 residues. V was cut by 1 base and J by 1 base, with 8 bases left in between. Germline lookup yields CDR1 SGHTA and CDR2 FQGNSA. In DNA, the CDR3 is TGTGCCAGCAGCTTAGATCAGGGTTCCTACGAGCAGTACTTC. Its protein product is CASSLDQGSYEQYF. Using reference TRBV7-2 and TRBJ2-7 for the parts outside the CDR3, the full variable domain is GAGVSQSPSNKVTEKGKDVELRCDPISGHTALYWYRQSLGQGLEFLIYFQGNSAPDKSGLPSDRFSAERTGGSVSTLTIQRTQQEDSAVYLCASSLDQGSYEQYFGPGTRLTVT.